Below, 11 T cell receptor beta chains from the same sample are listed, as sequenced in a study of cytomegalovirus exposure and HLA in healthy donors. Vbeta (60) and Jbeta (13) primers were used in the PCR. Sequenced by immunoSEQ multiplex PCR; TCRdb stores in-frame clones only, minus some. The data include approximately 120,000 clones; the top ten clones carry 2% to 2.5%. Sample: PBMCs. Receptors were obtained from a man aged 35 to 55 in good health and CMV-seronegative.

The gene calls are TRBV18 and TRBJ2-2; D might be TRBD2 (6 bases). The V gene lost 4 bases and the J gene lost 6 bases, with 15 bases spanning the gap. CDR1 is KGHSH and CDR2 is LQKENI in the germline V gene. The CDR3 has 15 residues. The CDR3 protein is CASSRPGVVAGELFF. The CDR3 DNA reads TGTGCCAGCTCACGCCCGGGAGTAGTGGCCGGGGAGCTGTTTTTT.

The chain joins TRBV30 to TRBJ1-1; 8 positions agree with TRBD1. V lost 3 bases and J lost 6; bases outside the gene matches: 15. This CDR3 contains 16 residues. Germline-derived CDR1 and CDR2 are GTSNPN and SVGIG (reference sequence). The chain's CDR3 is CAWSLDRVGFIAEAFF. CDR3 in DNA: TGTGCCTGGAGCCTGGACAGGGTCGGCTTTATCGCTGAAGCTTTCTTT.

The J gene is TRBJ2-7, the V gene TRBV19, with D possibly TRBD1 on 5 matching bases. CDR1 LNHDA and CDR2 SQIVND come from the germline V gene (reference sequence). The CDR3 has 15 residues. Trimming left V 5 bases short and J 6 bases short, with 20 bases between. CDR3 loop: CASSPRRQMVSEQYF. As DNA, the CDR3 is TGTGCCAGTAGTCCCCGCCGACAGATGGTCTCCGAGCAGTACTTC. Based on the CDR3 plus reference TRBV19 and TRBJ2-7, the full variable domain is DGGITQSPKYLFRKEGQNVTLSCEQNLNHDAMYWYRQDPGQGLRLIYYSQIVNDFQKGDIAEGYSVSREKKESFPLTVTSAQKNPTAFYLCASSPRRQMVSEQYFGPGTRLTVT.

J is TRBJ1-1 and V is TRBV10-1; 7 bases are a match to TRBD1. V was pared by 8 bases and J by 4 bases, with 10 bases of the junction left unmatched. Germline CDR1 WNHNN, CDR2 SYGVQD (reference sequence). The CDR3 totals 14 residues. The CDR3 bases are TGCGCCAGCTCAACCGGGACAGCGGTCACTGAAGCTTTCTTT. It specifies CASSTGTAVTEAFF.

The rearrangement joins TRBV5-6 to TRBJ1-6, with TRBD1 matching over 10 bases. The V gene's germline CDR1 is SGHDT and CDR2 YYEEEE. The CDR3 covers 17 residues. The V gene end was trimmed by 4 bases and the J gene end by 3 bases; junction bases not matched to a gene: 7. The CDR3 DNA reads TGTGCCAGCAGCCCAGGGACAGGGGCTCGCTATAATTCACCCCTCCACTTT. This gives the protein CASSPGTGARYNSPLHF. The full variable domain, in which reference TRBV5-6 and TRBJ1-6 provide the parts outside the CDR3, is DAGVTQSPTHLIKTRGQQVTLRCSPKSGHDTVSWYQQALGQGPQFIFQYYEEEERQRGNFPDRFSGHQFPNYSSELNVNALLLGDSALYLCASSPGTGARYNSPLHFGNGTRLTVT.

The V gene is TRBV7-3, the J gene TRBJ2-7; 7 bases fit TRBD2. There are 13 residues in the CDR3. Germline assignment: CDR1 SGHTA and CDR2 FQGTGA. V was pared by 5 bases and J by 4 bases, with 5 bases of the junction left unmatched. CDR3 DNA sequence: TGTGCCAGCAGCCCAGGGCGGGAGTACGAGCAGTACTTC. Translated: CASSPGREYEQYF.

The gene calls are TRBV7-9 and TRBJ1-2, with 10 nucleotides matching TRBD1. The J segment lost 8 bases and the V segment lost 5 bases, leaving 14 bases of the junction unmatched. Looked up from germline, CDR1 is SEHNR and CDR2 is FQNEAQ (reference sequence). This CDR3 is 16 amino acids long. The CDR3 region is CASSTGTGDSARGYTF. The DNA of the CDR3 is TGTGCCAGCAGCACCGGGACAGGGGATTCGGCTCGGGGCTACACCTTC.

The chain employs TRBV5-4 and TRBJ2-3, with D possibly being TRBD1 (6 bases). Trimming took 2 bases from V and 1 from J, leaving 8 bases between them. Germline V lookup: CDR1 SGHNT, CDR2 YYREEE (reference sequence). This CDR3 has 14 amino acids. CDR3 amino acids: CASSFGGRTDTQYF. The CDR3 nucleotides are TGTGCCAGCAGCTTTGGGGGCCGCACAGATACGCAGTATTTT.

In nucleotides, the CDR3 is TGTGCCAGTAGTCTTAGCGGGATGGGGACCGGGGAGCTGTTTTTT. Protein: CASSLSGMGTGELFF. This chain joins TRBV19 and TRBJ2-2; 8 positions agree with TRBD2. The germline gives CDR1 LNHDA, CDR2 SQIVND (reference sequence). J gave up 5 bases and V 5 bases, and 7 bases lay outside the gene matches. This CDR3 is built from 15 residues.

The V gene is TRBV6-1, the J gene TRBJ2-2, with a tentative D call TRBD1 (5 bases). Trimming removed 8 bases at V and 3 bases at J, with 13 bases between. This CDR3 comprises 14 residues. Germline V CDR1 and CDR2: MNHNS, SASEGT. CDR3 residues: CASRLQGDTGELFF. The CDR3, as DNA: TGTGCCAGCCGGCTACAAGGGGACACCGGGGAGCTGTTTTTT.

V is TRBV28 and J is TRBJ2-1; D not resolved. Trimming cost V 6 bases and J 0 bases, with 9 bases left between them. This CDR3 is 14 amino acids long. Per germline, CDR1 MDHEN and CDR2 SYDVKM. CDR3 region: CASRARSSYNEQFF. The CDR3 DNA is TGTGCCAGCAGAGCGAGGAGCTCCTACAATGAGCAGTTCTTC.